A selection of T cell receptor beta chains follows, all from one sample in a study of shared clonotypes between healthy human individuals. The protocol was immunoSEQ multiplex PCR, while the TCRdb copy is restricted to in-frame clones and leaves out a portion. The sample includes about 1.1 million clones, around 78% of them seen just once. The sample was memory CD4+ T cells from PBMCs. The origin of the receptors is a man younger than 35 in good health. Some clones in this sample may be carry-over from other donors' samples. Each CDR3 is given with its conserved first and last residue. Fields, in order: V gene, clone size, J gene, D gene, CDR3 DNA, CDR3 protein. A D gene is named only where the DNA matches it firmly. Size values are once, few and many counts, or a class for expanded clones, and some rows have none.

>TRBV7-2|NA|TRBJ2-1|NA
TGTGCCAGCAGCTTTCAACTAGCCCTCAATGAGCAGTTCTTC
CASSFQLALNEQFF
>TRBV5-1|few|TRBJ1-4|NA
TGCGCCAGCAGCTTGGGTATTAGTGAAAAACTGTTTTTT
CASSLGISEKLFF
>TRBV15|NA|TRBJ1-3|TRBD1
TGTGCCACCAGCAGAGGACAGGGGGCAGTTGGAAACACCATATATTTT
CATSRGQGAVGNTIYF
>TRBV19|NA|TRBJ2-2|NA
TGTGCCAGCAAAAGGGACAAAAACACCGGGGAGCTGTTTTTT
CASKRDKNTGELFF
>TRBV7-3|NA|TRBJ2-2|NA
TGTGCCAGCAGCCGCGATGGTTACGGGGAGCTGTTTTTT
CASSRDGYGELFF
>TRBV19|NA|TRBJ1-2|TRBD1
TGTGCCAGTAGCTACAGGGGGATTGGCGATGGCTACACCTTC
CASSYRGIGDGYTF
>TRBV2|NA|TRBJ1-4|NA
TGTGCCAGCAGTGATAGCGAAAAACTGTTTTTT
CASSDSEKLFF
>TRBV10-3|NA|TRBJ2-1|NA
TGTGCCATCAGTGAGGGAGTGGGGAATGAGCAGTTCTTC
CAISEGVGNEQFF
>TRBV18|NA|TRBJ1-2|NA
TGTGCCAGCTCACGAAATTCCCAGGGAAGGGAGGTCTATGGCTACACCTTC
CASSRNSQGREVYGYTF
>TRBV6-6|few|TRBJ1-1|NA
TGTGCCAGCAGTTACGGCGGTGCGAGAGAGGCTTTCTTT
CASSYGGAREAFF
>TRBV5-1|once|TRBJ2-5|TRBD2
TGCGCCAGCAGCTTGGCCGGGACTAGGGGGGAGACCCAGTACTTC
CASSLAGTRGETQYF
>TRBV27|NA|TRBJ1-1|TRBD1
TGTGCCAGCAGTTTATCGGGACAGGGCTGGACGAACACTGAAGCTTTCTTT
CASSLSGQGWTNTEAFF